This is a list of T cell receptor beta chains from one sample in a study of CD8+ T cells in alopecia areata. Profiled with immunoSEQ multiplex PCR; TCRdb holds only in-frame clones, not every one. Found here are 200,000 to 250,000 clones, around 65% of them singletons; the top ten hold 0.95% to 1.5%. Sequenced here: CD4+ T cells sorted from blood, sampled around week 42, from a patient treated with tofacitinib. These TCRs come from a human donor with alopecia areata. Each CDR3 is given with its conserved first and last residue. The D gene is left open where the match is weak. Part of the rows lack a size; the others show once, few, many or a class for expanded clones.

d_gene	j_gene	v_gene	abundance	CDR3aa	CDR3nt
TRBD1	TRBJ2-5	TRBV19	.	CASSMDHRGQKTQYF	TGTGCCAGTAGTATGGATCACAGGGGTCAAAAGACCCAGTACTTC
.	TRBJ2-2	TRBV9	.	CASRGDPANTGELFF	TGTGCCAGCAGAGGGGACCCAGCTAACACCGGGGAGCTGTTTTTT
.	TRBJ1-4	TRBV4-3	.	CASSQGTTATNEKLFF	TGCGCCAGCAGCCAAGGCACCACTGCAACTAATGAAAAACTGTTTTTT
.	TRBJ1-3	TRBV30	.	CAWSVNRLSGNTIYF	TGTGCCTGGAGTGTAAACAGACTCTCTGGAAACACCATATATTTT
TRBD1	TRBJ2-1	TRBV18	.	CASSPGQGGYNEQFF	TGTGCCAGCTCACCCGGACAGGGAGGCTACAATGAGCAGTTCTTC
.	TRBJ2-7	TRBV10-1	.	CASSDGSQLPYEQYF	TGCGCCAGCAGTGATGGGTCTCAGCTCCCCTACGAGCAGTACTTC
TRBD2	TRBJ2-1	TRBV29-1	few	CSVGGLTAYNEQFF	TGCAGCGTTGGGGGACTAACAGCCTACAATGAGCAGTTCTTC
.	TRBJ2-1	TRBV12-5	.	CASGLSPNGYNEQFF	TGTGCTAGTGGTTTGAGCCCTAACGGATACAATGAGCAGTTCTTC
TRBD1	TRBJ1-2	TRBV29-1	.	CSVGDRVDGYTF	TGCAGCGTTGGGGACAGGGTGGATGGCTACACCTTC
.	TRBJ2-2	TRBV15	few	CATSKELGELFF	TGTGCCACCAGCAAGGAGTTAGGGGAGCTGTTTTTT
.	TRBJ2-7	TRBV29-1	once	CSAMAVEYEQYF	TGCAGCGCCATGGCAGTGGAGTACGAGCAGTACTTC
.	TRBJ1-6	TRBV4-3	few	CASSQAGVDSPLHF	TGCGCCAGCAGCCAAGCAGGGGTAGATTCACCCCTCCACTTT
.	TRBJ1-1	TRBV7-9	once	CASSFVQGQLKEAFF	TGTGCCAGCAGCTTTGTCCAGGGCCAACTCAAAGAAGCTTTCTTT
TRBD2	TRBJ2-7	TRBV4-1	many	CASSQANLISGGLEQYF	TGCGCCAGCAGCCAAGCTAACCTGATTAGCGGGGGGCTCGAGCAGTACTTC
TRBD1	TRBJ1-1	TRBV30	.	CAWRAGGTANTEAFF	TGTGCCTGGAGGGCAGGGGGGACGGCGAACACTGAAGCTTTCTTT
.	TRBJ1-5	TRBV7-2	.	CASSSVGTSNQPQHF	TGTGCCAGCAGCTCAGTGGGGACTAGTAATCAGCCCCAGCATTTT
TRBD2	TRBJ2-7	TRBV27	.	CASSLGGLVSEQYF	TGTGCCAGCAGTCTCGGGGGACTAGTATCGGAGCAGTACTTC
.	TRBJ1-1	TRBV11-2	.	CASSPRRPTGSNTEAFF	TGTGCCAGCAGCCCACGCCGCCCCACAGGGTCGAACACTGAAGCTTTCTTT
.	TRBJ2-7	TRBV9	.	CASSAGELNYEQYF	TGTGCCAGCAGCGCAGGGGAGCTCAACTACGAGCAGTACTTC
TRBD1	TRBJ1-2	TRBV29-1	.	CSVVQGANYGYTF	TGCAGCGTCGTACAGGGGGCGAACTATGGCTACACCTTC
.	TRBJ2-2	TRBV10-2	few	CASSRMISPGDHGELFF	TGCGCCAGCAGCCGAATGATTTCCCCCGGTGATCACGGGGAGCTGTTTTTT
.	TRBJ2-6	TRBV5-1	.	CASSLAGANVLTF	TGCGCCAGCAGCTTGGCTGGGGCCAACGTCCTGACTTTC
TRBD2	TRBJ2-7	TRBV13	.	CASSPPGGGYEQYF	TGTGCCAGCAGCCCACCCGGGGGAGGGTACGAGCAGTACTTC
.	TRBJ1-2	TRBV5-1	.	CASSLALGSHGYTF	TGCGCCAGCAGCTTGGCTTTGGGGTCCCATGGCTACACCTTC
.	TRBJ1-1	TRBV15	.	CATSITAYAEAFF	TGTGCCACCAGCATTACAGCCTATGCGGAAGCTTTCTTT
TRBD1	TRBJ1-4	TRBV27	.	CASSGQGTTNEKLFF	TGTGCCAGCAGCGGACAGGGTACAACTAATGAAAAACTGTTTTTT
TRBD2	TRBJ2-5	TRBV2	few	CASSEVVSGGAGETQYF	TGTGCCAGCAGTGAAGTCGTTAGCGGGGGGGCAGGGGAGACCCAGTACTTC
TRBD1	TRBJ1-2	TRBV30	few	CAWSDLGQGPFVGYTF	TGTGCCTGGAGTGATTTAGGACAGGGTCCCTTCGTCGGCTACACCTTC
.	TRBJ2-1	TRBV29-1	.	CSVDGGIYNEQFF	TGCAGCGTTGACGGGGGAATCTACAATGAGCAGTTCTTC
.	TRBJ2-5	TRBV2	few	CASSDDGQETQYF	TGTGCCAGCAGTGATGACGGGCAAGAGACCCAGTACTTC
TRBD1	TRBJ2-5	TRBV5-6	.	CASRSGQHQETQYF	TGTGCCAGCAGATCGGGACAGCACCAAGAGACCCAGTACTTC
TRBD1	TRBJ1-6	TRBV30	.	CAYTGGGSPLHF	TGTGCCTACACAGGGGGGGGATCACCCCTCCACTTT
.	TRBJ1-5	TRBV7-2	.	CASSLNNQPQHF	TGTGCCAGCAGCCTTAACAATCAGCCCCAGCATTTT
TRBD1	TRBJ1-1	TRBV14	few	CASSPTGDLISEAFF	TGTGCCAGCAGCCCAACAGGGGATCTGATCAGTGAAGCTTTCTTT
.	TRBJ1-5	TRBV4-3	.	CASSQDRVSQPQHF	TGCGCCAGCAGCCAAGACCGAGTAAGTCAGCCCCAGCATTTT
.	TRBJ2-1	TRBV11-3	.	CASSLEIGTSYSYNEQFF	TGTGCCAGCAGCTTAGAAATAGGGACTTCCTACTCCTACAATGAGCAGTTCTTC
.	TRBJ1-1	TRBV4-3	.	CASSQEVQGGNTEAFF	TGCGCCAGCAGCCAAGAAGTACAGGGCGGGAACACTGAAGCTTTCTTT
.	TRBJ1-1	TRBV14	.	CASSPAPTANTEAFF	TGTGCCAGCAGCCCAGCCCCCACAGCAAACACTGAAGCTTTCTTT
TRBD1	TRBJ1-5	TRBV5-6	.	CASSLWTGEVQPQHF	TGTGCCAGCAGCCTTTGGACAGGGGAAGTTCAGCCCCAGCATTTT
.	TRBJ2-3	TRBV7-2	.	CASSSHMGGADTQYF	TGTGCCAGCAGCTCCCACATGGGTGGGGCAGATACGCAGTATTTT
.	TRBJ1-5	TRBV30	.	CAWSAERGAPQHF	TGTGCCTGGAGTGCGGAAAGGGGAGCGCCCCAGCATTTT
TRBD2	TRBJ2-3	TRBV2	few	CASRPGLAQDTQYF	TGTGCCAGCAGGCCGGGACTAGCGCAAGATACGCAGTATTTT
TRBD1	TRBJ1-1	TRBV18	.	CASSPLGQGDTEAFF	TGTGCCAGCTCACCACTAGGACAGGGCGACACTGAAGCTTTCTTT
.	TRBJ1-1	TRBV29-1	.	CSVQGKGAVDTEAFF	TGCAGCGTACAGGGAAAAGGAGCGGTAGACACTGAAGCTTTCTTT
.	TRBJ2-6	TRBV7-8	.	CASSSLTVSGANVLTF	TGTGCCAGCAGCTCCCTGACAGTCTCTGGGGCCAACGTCCTGACTTTC
.	TRBJ1-1	TRBV6-1	.	CASSDRGREREAFF	TGTGCCAGCAGTGATAGGGGCAGGGAGAGAGAAGCTTTCTTT
.	TRBJ1-1	TRBV23-1	.	CASIPTVRDTEAFF	TGCGCCAGCATTCCGACAGTGAGGGACACTGAAGCTTTCTTT
.	TRBJ1-1	TRBV6-5	.	CASSNPMNTEAFF	TGTGCCAGCAGTAATCCTATGAACACTGAAGCTTTCTTT
TRBD2	TRBJ2-3	TRBV29-1	.	CSVETSGGPTDTQYF	TGCAGCGTAGAGACTAGCGGGGGTCCCACAGATACGCAGTATTTT
.	TRBJ2-5	TRBV7-2	few	CASSLSGPQETQYF	TGTGCCAGCAGCCTTAGCGGCCCTCAAGAGACCCAGTACTTC
.	TRBJ1-4	TRBV7-2	.	CASSLDSGFGEKLFF	TGTGCCAGCAGCTTAGATTCCGGGTTTGGTGAAAAACTGTTTTTT
TRBD1	TRBJ1-5	TRBV5-6	few	CASSLAGRGRGQPQHF	TGTGCCAGCAGCTTGGCGGGGAGGGGGCGCGGTCAGCCCCAGCATTTT
.	TRBJ1-5	TRBV7-2	.	CASSSGLTNQPQHF	TGTGCCAGCAGCTCCGGACTGACCAATCAGCCCCAGCATTTT
.	TRBJ1-2	TRBV29-1	.	CSSWGPYGYTF	TGCAGCTCATGGGGTCCCTATGGCTACACCTTC
.	TRBJ2-2	TRBV9	.	CASSVINGELFF	TGTGCCAGCAGCGTTATAAACGGGGAGCTGTTTTTT
.	TRBJ1-5	TRBV30	.	CALGEGSNQPQHF	TGTGCCTTAGGGGAGGGAAGCAATCAGCCCCAGCATTTT
TRBD1	TRBJ2-7	TRBV4-3	.	CASSQKTGQGYEQYF	TGCGCCAGCAGCCAGAAGACAGGGCAAGGCTACGAGCAGTACTTC